This T cell receptor (beta chain) was found in a study of T-cell memory formation after mild COVID-19. Overall study context: TCR clusters largely stayed donor specific.

About this clonotype itself: Its matching antigen is unknown.

TCRdb re-derived calls from the 5' RACE reads in MiXCR, one entry per CDR3 protein. The top ten hold 9.5% to 15% of the sample, which has about 470,000 distinct CDR3 sequences, roughly 25% seen once. Study-wide results and limits: A second wave expanding day 15 to 37 was CD4+-biased; contracting clones were balanced.

This CDR3 comprises 15 residues. The ends lost 1 base at V and 4 bases at J; junction bases unmatched: 8. Germline V lookup: CDR1 DFQATT, CDR2 SNEGSKA (reference sequence). The receptor comes from an adult woman who had mild COVID-19 (a few samples of this study predate the infection). Cell type and time point are not known. The material sequenced was PBMCs or a T cell subset sorted from them (not recorded which). The chain joins TRBV20-1 to TRBJ2-3; TRBD1 agrees at 7 bases. The DNA for the CDR3 is TGCAGTGCTAGAGTAACCGGGACAGCGGCAGATACGCAGTATTTT. As protein: CSARVTGTAADTQYF.